This paragraph reports one TCR beta chain. This entry comes from a study of blood T cell repertoires in COVID-19. This table comes from immunoSEQ multiplex PCR, and its TCRdb copy is limited to in-frame clones, with some not included. Counted here are about 180,000 clones, roughly 81% occurring once; the ten biggest clones make up around 5.4%. V lost 3 bases to trimming and J lost 6 bases; unmatched junction nucleotides: 8. CDR1 and CDR2 (germline): MNHNY, SVGAGI (reference sequence). The CDR3 consists of 15 residues. Sequencing was carried out using peripheral blood. The receptor was derived from a woman between 45 and 65 years old with COVID-19, enrolled during active disease. The chain carries TRBV6-6 and TRBJ2-5; 9 bases fit TRBD2. CDR3 in amino acids: CASSYGGGAMQTQYF. The CDR3 coding sequence is TGTGCCAGCAGTTATGGCGGGGGGGCCATGCAGACCCAGTACTTC.